Below, 20 T cell receptor beta chains from the same sample are listed, as sequenced in a study of OX40 agonist ivuxolimab in advanced cancers. Assay used: immunoSEQ multiplex PCR; TCRdb lists only in-frame clones, some missing. The data hold over 65,000 clones, with approximately 85% observed a single time. This sample comprised CD4+ or CD8+ T cells sorted from blood, obtained in a trial of the OX40 agonist ivuxolimab. All receptors come from an adult with an advanced solid tumor such as melanoma, head and neck, liver or kidney cancer.

The gene calls are TRBV5-1 and TRBJ2-7; 7 bases map to TRBD1. CDR1 SGHRS and CDR2 YFSETQ come from the germline V gene. After removal of 4 bases from V and 4 bases from J, the junction contained 5 bases not matched to a gene. The CDR3 loop spans 13 amino acids. CDR3 loop: CASSLTGVYEQYF. The CDR3 nucleotides are TGCGCCAGCAGCCTAACAGGGGTTTACGAGCAGTACTTC.

This clone was recorded once. This chain links TRBV27 with TRBJ2-3; 11 bases line up with TRBD2. This CDR3 is 16 amino acids long. With V trimmed by 11 bases and J by 5 bases, 15 bases remained unmatched. Germline lookup yields CDR1 MNHEY and CDR2 SMNVEV (reference sequence). Here the CDR3 DNA reads TGTGCCCCCCCTGGGAGTAGCGGGGGGGCGAGAGATACGCAGTATTTT. Translation: CAPPGSSGGARDTQYF.

V usage is TRBV11-2 and J usage is TRBJ2-1; D is possibly TRBD2 (5 bases). The germline CDR1 and CDR2 sequences are SGHAT and FQNNGV. This CDR3 has 13 residues. V was clipped by 5 bases and J by 4 bases, with 9 bases between them. As DNA, the CDR3 is TGTGCCAGCAGCACCCAGCGGTACAATGAGCAGTTCTTC. Its protein is CASSTQRYNEQFF.

This clone was found a few times. J is TRBJ1-2 and V is TRBV5-6; 10 nucleotides align to TRBD1. CDR1 SGHDT and CDR2 YYEEEE come from the germline V gene. The length of the CDR3 is 15 residues. Trimming at V came to 5 bases and at J to 5 bases, leaving 9 bases not matched to a gene. The CDR3 here is CASSSRDRGWYGYTF. CDR3 nucleotide sequence: TGTGCCAGCAGTTCCCGGGACAGGGGTTGGTATGGCTACACCTTC.

The chain carries TRBV9 and TRBJ2-1; 12 nucleotides match TRBD2. V was clipped by 3 bases and J by 2 bases; unmatched bases: 12. The CDR3 has 19 amino acids. Germline CDR1 reads SGDLS; CDR2 reads YYNGEE. CDR3 residues: CASSGLSGTSGYTYNEQFF. The CDR3 bases are TGTGCCAGCAGCGGATTATCCGGGACTAGCGGGTATACCTACAATGAGCAGTTCTTC. Complete variable domain (other parts from reference TRBV9 and TRBJ2-1): DSGVTQTPKHLITATGQRVTLRCSPRSGDLSVYWYQQSLDQGLQFLIQYYNGEERAKGNILERFSAQQFPDLHSELNLSSLELGDSALYFCASSGLSGTSGYTYNEQFFGPGTRLTVL.

The rearrangement uses TRBV2 and TRBJ2-2, with D possibly being TRBD1 (5 bases). V was cut by 7 bases and J by 3 bases, with 15 bases left in between. Looked up from germline, CDR1 is SNHLY and CDR2 is FYNNEI. The CDR3 runs to 15 residues. CDR3 residues: CASTFLGPDTGELFF. Here the CDR3 DNA reads TGTGCCAGCACCTTCCTGGGGCCCGACACCGGGGAGCTGTTTTTT.

This clone was detected only once. The genes are TRBV29-1 and TRBJ1-2, with D uncertain. Germline V CDR1 and CDR2: SQVTM, ANQGSEA. V gave up 7 bases and J gave up 4 bases, with 16 bases separating them. The length of the CDR3 is 13 residues. In DNA form, the CDR3 reads TGCAGCGCCAAGCCCTCAGGAATCTATGGCTACACCTTC. It codes for CSAKPSGIYGYTF.

In this sample, this clone turned up a few times. This chain joins TRBV5-4 and TRBJ1-1; D not certain. This CDR3 contains 14 residues. CDR1 is SGHNT and CDR2 is YYREEE in the germline V gene (reference sequence). V was trimmed by 2 bases and J by 2 bases, leaving 10 bases between them. The CDR3 DNA is TGTGCCAGCAGCTTCGGAACGAGAAACACTGAAGCTTTCTTT. This gives the protein CASSFGTRNTEAFF.

The chain couples TRBV28 to TRBJ1-2; D is unresolved. Germline V lookup: CDR1 MDHEN, CDR2 SYDVKM. There are 13 residues in the CDR3. Trimming removed 5 bases at V and 6 bases at J, with 13 bases between. The CDR3 DNA sequence: TGTGCCAGCAGTACGACGGCGCCGGATGGCTACACCTTC. Translated: CASSTTAPDGYTF.

The J gene is TRBJ2-7, the V gene TRBV5-1, with D hard to call. Trimming cost V 1 base and J 0 bases, with 5 bases left between them. From germline, CDR1 is SGHRS and CDR2 YFSETQ. The CDR3 totals 13 residues. The CDR3 here is CASSLYSSYEQYF. In nucleotides, the CDR3 is TGCGCCAGCAGCTTGTACTCCTCCTACGAGCAGTACTTC.

This clone was seen a handful of times. The chain joins TRBV6-6 to TRBJ1-1; D not certain. V dropped 5 bases and J dropped 4 bases, with 8 bases sitting between them. Germline V lookup: CDR1 MNHNY, CDR2 SVGAGI (reference sequence). The CDR3 length is 12 residues. The CDR3: CASSRVGTEAFF. CDR3 in DNA: TGTGCCAGCAGTCGGGTTGGCACTGAAGCTTTCTTT.

This chain joins TRBV28 and TRBJ2-3, with 8 nucleotides matching TRBD2. CDR3 size: 19 residues. Trimming removed 6 bases from V and 8 bases from J; junction bases left unmatched: 25. Germline CDR1 and CDR2: MDHEN and SYDVKM. CDR3 region: CASSPIPERGISGDFTQYF. In nucleotides, the CDR3 is TGTGCCAGCAGCCCTATCCCAGAGAGGGGGATTAGCGGGGATTTTACGCAGTATTTT.

There are a few counts of this clone. This chain connects TRBV5-6 to TRBJ1-2; D perhaps matches TRBD1 (5 bases). This CDR3 is 16 amino acids long. The ends were cut back, 1 base at V and 5 bases at J, with 18 bases in the middle. Germline V lookup: CDR1 SGHDT, CDR2 YYEEEE. The CDR3 loop reads CASSLWGGEGLYGYTF. CDR3 coding DNA: TGTGCCAGCAGCTTGTGGGGTGGCGAGGGGCTATATGGCTACACCTTC. The full variable domain, completed using reference TRBV5-6 and TRBJ1-2, is DAGVTQSPTHLIKTRGQQVTLRCSPKSGHDTVSWYQQALGQGPQFIFQYYEEEERQRGNFPDRFSGHQFPNYSSELNVNALLLGDSALYLCASSLWGGEGLYGYTFGSGTRLTVV.

The J gene is TRBJ2-5, the V gene TRBV14; D gene ambiguous. Trimming took 0 bases from V and 4 from J, leaving 6 bases between them. This CDR3 contains 13 residues. CDR1 and CDR2 (germline): SGHDN, FVKESK. Here the CDR3 reads CASSQDYRETQYF. CDR3 nucleotides: TGTGCCAGCAGCCAAGACTATAGAGAGACCCAGTACTTC.

This clone came up once. The chain uses TRBV6-1 and TRBJ1-5; D not certain. This CDR3 is 15 amino acids long. V shed 1 base and J shed 1 base, with 8 bases lying between them. Germline loops: CDR1 MNHNS, CDR2 SASEGT. Here the CDR3 reads CASSEGTVSNQPQHF. The CDR3 DNA follows: TGTGCCAGCAGTGAAGGGACGGTAAGCAATCAGCCCCAGCATTTT.

A few counts support this clone. The chain has TRBV7-9 and TRBJ2-7, with 8 bases fitting TRBD1. After removal of 5 bases from V and 6 bases from J, the junction contained 3 bases not matched to a gene. CDR1 is SEHNR and CDR2 is FQNEAQ in the germline V gene (reference sequence). The CDR3 runs to 12 residues. CDR3 residues: CASSPTGGEQYF. The CDR3 DNA follows: TGTGCCAGCAGCCCAACAGGGGGCGAGCAGTACTTC.

The J gene is TRBJ2-5, the V gene TRBV7-8; D remains ambiguous. CDR1 and CDR2 from the germline V gene are SGHVS and FQNEAQ. Deletions cut 5 bases from V and 2 bases from J, with 9 bases between. CDR3 length: 13 amino acids. Here the CDR3 DNA reads TGTGCCAGCAGCCCCACTATACAAGAGACCCAGTACTTC. Translating it yields CASSPTIQETQYF.

The V and J genes are TRBV19 and TRBJ1-2; TRBD1 matches at 9 bases. This CDR3 has 19 residues. V shed 7 bases, J shed 8 bases, and the junction held 26 bases outside the gene matches. Germline CDR1 and CDR2: LNHDA and SQIVND (reference sequence). Here the CDR3 reads CASTDLGRDRVGYYRGYTF. The CDR3 DNA follows: TGTGCCAGTACTGACCTCGGCCGGGACAGGGTTGGATATTATCGCGGCTACACCTTC.

The chain has TRBV7-9 and TRBJ1-4, with 10 bases aligning to TRBD1. Germline V gene data show CDR1 as SEHNR and CDR2 as FQNEAQ (reference sequence). The V gene end was trimmed by 3 bases and the J gene end by 7 bases; junction bases not matched to a gene: 2. The CDR3 contains 14 residues. Here the CDR3 reads CASSFGTGAEKLFF. CDR3 sequence (DNA): TGTGCCAGCAGCTTCGGGACAGGGGCTGAAAAACTGTTTTTT.

This chain links TRBV28 with TRBJ2-4, with D unresolved. V was pared by 8 bases and J by 0 bases, with 14 bases between. Germline lookup yields CDR1 MDHEN and CDR2 SYDVKM. This CDR3 comprises 15 residues. The CDR3 is CASRSAEVAKNIQYF. The CDR3 nucleotides are TGTGCCAGCCGAAGCGCGGAAGTAGCCAAAAACATTCAGTACTTC.